Listed here are 3 T cell receptor beta chains from one sample, sequenced in a study of blood T cells in healthy people across ages. With a J-beta primer mix and a sample-barcoded 5' primer, a second PCR ran 7 to 11 cycles. TCRdb reprocessed the 5' RACE reads via MiXCR and lists one record per CDR3 protein. Seen here are around 870,000 distinct CDR3 sequences, about 28% observed once, and the top ten hold roughly 17%. The sequencing input was blood. All receptors come from a woman older than 75 in good health.

V gene TRBV30 combines with J gene TRBJ1-5; D might be TRBD1 (6 bases). With 6 bases removed from V and 5 bases from J, the gap between germline ends came to 14 bases. The CDR3 sequence is 13 residues long. Per the germline V gene, CDR1 is GTSNPN and CDR2 is SVGIG (reference sequence). In nucleotides, the CDR3 is TGTGCCTGCAACTGGGGGGCGGATCAGCCCCAGCATTTT. It encodes CACNWGADQPQHF. The variable domain in full, completed from reference TRBV30 and TRBJ1-5, reads SQTIHQWPATLVQPVGSPLSLECTVEGTSNPNLYWYRQAAGRGLQLLFYSVGIGQISSEVPQNLSASRPQDRQFILSSKKLLLSDSGFYLCACNWGADQPQHFGDGTRLSIL.

The CDR3 coding sequence is TGTGCCAGCAGCTTGGTGGGGGCCAAGGCGGGCTACACCTTC. It is translated as CASSLVGAKAGYTF. The gene calls are TRBV5-8 and TRBJ1-2; D is possibly TRBD1 (6 bases). This CDR3 spans 14 amino acids. V shed 0 bases and J shed 8 bases, with 14 bases lying between them. The germline V gene has CDR1 SGHTS and CDR2 YDEGEE. Looking up the rest from reference TRBV5-8 and TRBJ1-2 gives the full variable domain: EAGVTQSPTHLIKTRGQQATLRCSPISGHTSVYWYQQALGLGLQFLLWYDEGEERNRGNFPPRFSGRQFPNYSSELNVNALELEDSALYLCASSLVGAKAGYTFGSGTRLTVV.

This clonotype was seen a few times. This chain links TRBV7-9 with TRBJ1-1; D gene ambiguous. The germline V gene encodes CDR1 SEHNR and CDR2 FQNEAQ (reference sequence). The CDR3 runs to 16 residues. V shed 5 bases and J shed 1 base, with 17 bases lying between them. CDR3 region: CASSPRAGFGNTEAFF. Here the CDR3 DNA reads TGTGCCAGCAGCCCTCGGGCGGGCTTTGGGAACACTGAAGCTTTCTTT. Variable domain in full (rest from reference TRBV7-9 and TRBJ1-1): DTGVSQNPRHKITKRGQNVTFRCDPISEHNRLYWYRQTLGQGPEFLTYFQNEAQLEKSRLLSDRFSAERPKGSFSTLEIQRTEQGDSAMYLCASSPRAGFGNTEAFFGQGTRLTVV.